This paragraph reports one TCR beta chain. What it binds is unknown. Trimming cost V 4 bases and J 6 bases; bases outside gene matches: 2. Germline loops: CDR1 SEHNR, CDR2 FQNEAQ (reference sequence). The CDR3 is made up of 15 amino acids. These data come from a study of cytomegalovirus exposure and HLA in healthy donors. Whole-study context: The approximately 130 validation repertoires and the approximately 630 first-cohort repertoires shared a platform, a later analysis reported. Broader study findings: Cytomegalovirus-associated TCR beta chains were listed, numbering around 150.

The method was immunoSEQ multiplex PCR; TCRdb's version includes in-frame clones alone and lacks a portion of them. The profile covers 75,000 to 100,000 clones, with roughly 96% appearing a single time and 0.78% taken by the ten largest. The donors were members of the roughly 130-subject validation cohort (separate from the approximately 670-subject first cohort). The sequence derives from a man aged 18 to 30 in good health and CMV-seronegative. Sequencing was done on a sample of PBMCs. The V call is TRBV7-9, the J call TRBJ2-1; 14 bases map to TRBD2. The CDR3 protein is CASSWGTSGSNEQFF. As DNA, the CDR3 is TGTGCCAGCAGCTGGGGGACTAGCGGGAGCAATGAGCAGTTCTTC.